This T cell receptor (beta chain) comes out of a study of blood T cell repertoires in COVID-19. The overall study: The study drew acute and convalescent COVID-19 samples from the United States, Italy and Spain. Nucleic acid was either cDNA or gDNA, and it came from T cells, B-cell-depleted T cells, or PBMCs.

Original methodology: The authors estimated nucleated cell counts from reference gene primer amplification. TCRdb keeps only in-frame clones here, not all; method: immunoSEQ multiplex PCR. The D gene and trimming were derived from the DNA, and the V and J assignments and clone size from that table. This sample has a few hundred thousand clones, with roughly nine tenths found just once. The CDR3 has 16 residues. Germline CDR1 SGHTA, CDR2 FQGNSA. V was pared by 5 bases and J by 0 bases, with 6 bases of the junction left unmatched. One Seattle source followed patients from active infection through their disease course.

The sequenced sample was peripheral blood. The rearrangement uses TRBV7-2 and TRBJ2-2, with 7 bases fitting TRBD1. The sequence was collected from a woman between 50 and 59 years old with COVID-19, enrolled during active disease. CDR3 region: CASSRRDRANTGELFF. As DNA, the CDR3 is TGTGCCAGCAGCCGTCGGGACAGAGCGAACACCGGGGAGCTGTTTTTT.